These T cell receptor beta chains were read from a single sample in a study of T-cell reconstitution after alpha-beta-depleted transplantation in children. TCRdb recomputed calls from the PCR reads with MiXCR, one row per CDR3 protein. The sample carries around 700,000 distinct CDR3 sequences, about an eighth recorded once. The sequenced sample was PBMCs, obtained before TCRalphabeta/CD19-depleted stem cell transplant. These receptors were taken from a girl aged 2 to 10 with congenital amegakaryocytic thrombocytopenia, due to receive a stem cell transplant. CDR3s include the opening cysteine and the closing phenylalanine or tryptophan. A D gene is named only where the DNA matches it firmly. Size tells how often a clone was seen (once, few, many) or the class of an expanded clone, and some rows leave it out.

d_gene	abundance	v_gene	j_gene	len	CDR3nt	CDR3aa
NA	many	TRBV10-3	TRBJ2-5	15	TGTGCCATCAGTGACATCGGGTCGGAAGGGGAGACCCAGTACTTC	CAISDIGSEGETQYF
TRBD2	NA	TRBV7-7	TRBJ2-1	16	TGTGCCAGCAGCCCACTAATAGCGGGAGGGGACAATGAGCAGTTCTTC	CASSPLIAGGDNEQFF
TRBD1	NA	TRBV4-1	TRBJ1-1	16	TGCGCCAGCAGCCCGTTGGACAGGCCCCTAAACACTGAAGCTTTCTTT	CASSPLDRPLNTEAFF
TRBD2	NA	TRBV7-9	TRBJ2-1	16	TGTGCCAGCAGCTTACCATCTAGCGGGAGTTTCAATGAGCAGTTCTTC	CASSLPSSGSFNEQFF
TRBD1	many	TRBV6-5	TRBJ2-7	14	TGTGCCAGCAGTTACTCGAGACAGGGTCCCGAGCAGTACTTC	CASSYSRQGPEQYF
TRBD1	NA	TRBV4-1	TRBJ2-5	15	TGCGCCAGCAGCCAAGGTGGGGACAGGGGTTGGACCCAGTACTTC	CASSQGGDRGWTQYF
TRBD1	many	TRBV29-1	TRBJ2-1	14	TGCAGCGTTGCTTTAGGGGGCGGCTACAATGAGCAGTTCTTC	CSVALGGGYNEQFF
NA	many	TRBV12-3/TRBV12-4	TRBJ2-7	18	TGTGCCAGCAGCACCTGGAGGGGTATGACATCCGTTACCTACGAGCAGTACTTC	CASSTWRGMTSVTYEQYF
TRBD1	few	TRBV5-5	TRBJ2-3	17	TGTGCCAGCAGCACGGGGGACAGGGGTCTAGTCACAGATACGCAGTATTTT	CASSTGDRGLVTDTQYF
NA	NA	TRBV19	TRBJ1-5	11	TGTGCCAGTAGAGGAAATCAGCCCCAGCATTTT	CASRGNQPQHF
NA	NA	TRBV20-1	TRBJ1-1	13	TGCAGTGCTAGCGTAGGGGCAAACACTGAAGCTTTCTTT	CSASVGANTEAFF
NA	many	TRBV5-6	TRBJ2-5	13	TGTGCCAGCAGGGTCGGTGGGTCAGAGACCCAGTACTTC	CASRVGGSETQYF
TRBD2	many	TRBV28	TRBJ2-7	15	TGTGCCAGCAGTCCGCTTGGACTAGCGGGACAACGGCAGTACTTC	CASSPLGLAGQRQYF
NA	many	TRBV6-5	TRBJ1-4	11	TGTGCCAGCAGATACAATGAAAAACTGTTTTTT	CASRYNEKLFF
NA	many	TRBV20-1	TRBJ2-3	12	TGCAGTGCTAGTGGGCCGGGAGATACGCAGTATTTT	CSASGPGDTQYF
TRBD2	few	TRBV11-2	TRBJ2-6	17	TGTGCCAGCAGCGGGACTAGCGGGGTTAATGGGGCCAACGTCCTGACTTTC	CASSGTSGVNGANVLTF
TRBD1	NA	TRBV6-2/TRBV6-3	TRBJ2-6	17	TGTGCCAGCAGTTACCCTGGACAGGGGACCGGGGCCAACGTCCTGACTTTC	CASSYPGQGTGANVLTF
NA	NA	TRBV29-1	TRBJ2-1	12	TGCAGCACACGGGAAGGTTACAATGAGCAGTTCTTC	CSTREGYNEQFF
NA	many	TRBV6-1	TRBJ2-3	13	TGTGCCGCCCAGGGGGGAGCACACTATACGCAGTATTTT	CAAQGGAHYTQYF
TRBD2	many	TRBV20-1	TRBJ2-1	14	TGCAGTGCTAGAAGGGGCGGGAGGCAAGATGAGCAGTTCTTC	CSARRGGRQDEQFF
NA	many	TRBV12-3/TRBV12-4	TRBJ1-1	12	TGTGCCAGCACCCAGTTGAACACTGAAGCTTTCTTT	CASTQLNTEAFF
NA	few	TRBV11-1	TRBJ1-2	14	TGTGCCAGCAGCATCGCCCCCAGGGGAAGAGGCTACACCTTC	CASSIAPRGRGYTF
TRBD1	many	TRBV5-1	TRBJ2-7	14	TGCGCCAGCAGCGGGACTCAGGGGGCTAGAGTGCAGTACTTC	CASSGTQGARVQYF
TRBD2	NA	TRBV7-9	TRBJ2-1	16	TGTGCCAGCAGGGAGACTAGCGGGAACCCCTACAATGAGCAGTTCTTC	CASRETSGNPYNEQFF
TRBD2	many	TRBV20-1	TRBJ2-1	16	TGCAGTGCTAGAGAGCAACTAGCGGGTGTATACAATGAGCAGTTCTTC	CSAREQLAGVYNEQFF
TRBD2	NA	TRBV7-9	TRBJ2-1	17	TGTGCCAGCAGCTTCGCGCCTAGCGGGAGCTCCTACAATGAGCAGTTCTTC	CASSFAPSGSSYNEQFF
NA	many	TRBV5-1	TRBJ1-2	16	TGCGCCAGCAGCTTGGGTTATCAGGGGCCGATCTATGGCTACACCTTC	CASSLGYQGPIYGYTF
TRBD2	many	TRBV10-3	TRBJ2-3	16	TGTGCCACTCCCCTGGGGCTAGCGGATCGCACAGATACGCAGTATTTT	CATPLGLADRTDTQYF
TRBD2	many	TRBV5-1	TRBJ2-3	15	TGCGCCAGCAGCTCTCTAGCGGCTAGCACAGATACGCAGTATTTT	CASSSLAASTDTQYF
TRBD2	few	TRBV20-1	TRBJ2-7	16	TGCAGTGCTAGAGAGGCCTTGGAGCTAGCGGGGTACGAGCAGTACTTC	CSAREALELAGYEQYF
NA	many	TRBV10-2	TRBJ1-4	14	TGCGCCAGCAGTGGTTCGGGTCTGGGAGAAAAACTGTTTTTT	CASSGSGLGEKLFF
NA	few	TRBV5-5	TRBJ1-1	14	TGTGCCAGCAGACCCCCAGACCTGAACACTGAAGCTTTCTTT	CASRPPDLNTEAFF
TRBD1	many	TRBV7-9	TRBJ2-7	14	TGTGCCAGCAGCTTAGCTGGGACAGGGAACGAGCAGTACTTC	CASSLAGTGNEQYF
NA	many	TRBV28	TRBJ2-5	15	TGTGCCAGCAGTTTAAGTAGAAGTCCACAAGAGACCCAGTACTTC	CASSLSRSPQETQYF
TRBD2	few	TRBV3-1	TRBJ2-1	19	TGTGCCAGCTGTTTTAGGTCTAGCGGGAGGCTGGGGGGATACAATGAGCAGTTCTTC	CASCFRSSGRLGGYNEQFF
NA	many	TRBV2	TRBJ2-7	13	TGTGCCAGCAGTAGGTGGAGCTCCTACGAGCAGTACTTC	CASSRWSSYEQYF
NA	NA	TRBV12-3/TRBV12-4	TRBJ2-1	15	TGTGCCAGCAGTCCGGGACCAAAGATCTACAATGAGCAGTTCTTC	CASSPGPKIYNEQFF
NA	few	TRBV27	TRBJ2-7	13	TGTGCCAGCAGTAACCGATTTGCGAGAGAGCAGTACTTC	CASSNRFAREQYF
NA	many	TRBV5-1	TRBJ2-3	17	TGCGCCAGCAGCCCGCGAACCTCAGGTCTCGGCACAGATACGCAGTATTTT	CASSPRTSGLGTDTQYF
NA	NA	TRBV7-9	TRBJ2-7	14	TGTGCCAGCAGCTGGCTGGGCGGCAATTACGAGCAGTACTTC	CASSWLGGNYEQYF
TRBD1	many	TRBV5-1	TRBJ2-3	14	TGTGCCAGCAGTCTTGGACAGGGGGGAGATACGCAGTATTTT	CASSLGQGGDTQYF
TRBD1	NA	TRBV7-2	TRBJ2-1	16	TGTGCCAGCAGCACCGGGACAGCCACGTTGACCAATGAGCAGTTCTTC	CASSTGTATLTNEQFF
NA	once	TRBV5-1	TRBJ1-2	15	TGCGCCAGCAGCTTGGAAGCAGGGGAAGACTATGGCTACACCTTC	CASSLEAGEDYGYTF
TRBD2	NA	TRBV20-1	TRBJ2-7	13	TGCAGTCATTTGGGACTAGCGTCCCACGAGCAGTACTTC	CSHLGLASHEQYF
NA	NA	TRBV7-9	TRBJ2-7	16	TGTGCCAGCAGCACCCGTAGGAGCGGAAGGGCCTACGAGCAGTACTTC	CASSTRRSGRAYEQYF
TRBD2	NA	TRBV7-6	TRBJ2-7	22	TGTGCCAGCAGCTCCCGGCCTGACGGAGACGGACTAGCGGGAGTTCGAGCCTACGAGCAGTACTTC	CASSSRPDGDGLAGVRAYEQYF
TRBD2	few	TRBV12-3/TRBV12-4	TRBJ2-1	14	TGTGCCAGCAGTGCTCTAGCGGGATGGAATGAGCAGTTCTTC	CASSALAGWNEQFF
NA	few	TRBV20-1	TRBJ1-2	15	TGCAGTGCTAGAGGGCTCCGCCGGGGAAGAGTCGGCTACACCTTC	CSARGLRRGRVGYTF
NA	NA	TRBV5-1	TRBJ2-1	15	TGCGCCAGCAGCATCCGGGGCCGGGATTACAATGAGCAGTTCTTC	CASSIRGRDYNEQFF
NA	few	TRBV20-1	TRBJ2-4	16	TGCAGTGCTAGAGATATTGAGCGTACTCTTAAAAACATTCAGTACTTC	CSARDIERTLKNIQYF
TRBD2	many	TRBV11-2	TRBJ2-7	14	TGTGCCAGCAGCGCCGGGACTAGCGCATACGAGCAGTACTTC	CASSAGTSAYEQYF
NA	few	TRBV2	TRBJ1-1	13	TGTGCCACCACCGACAGGTTGTGGGCTGAAGCTTTCTTT	CATTDRLWAEAFF
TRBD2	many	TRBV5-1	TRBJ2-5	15	TGCGCCAGCAGCTGGATAGCGGGAGTCTTGGAGACCCAGTACTTC	CASSWIAGVLETQYF
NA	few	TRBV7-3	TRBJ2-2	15	TGTGCCAGCAGCTTCTCTCCGGGGGCTACCGGGGAGCTGTTTTTT	CASSFSPGATGELFF
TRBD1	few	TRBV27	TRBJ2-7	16	TGTGCCAGCAGTTTAGAGGGACAGAACCCTTTTTACGAGCAGTACTTC	CASSLEGQNPFYEQYF